A single sample gave rise to the 27 T cell receptor beta chains below, sequenced in a study of early stage breast cancer tumors. TCRdb's copy holds only in-frame clones and misses some; the assay was immunoSEQ multiplex PCR. The table lists about 9,900 clones, roughly 64% of them singletons. Sequencing was performed on breast tumor tissue. The source is a person aged 55-75 years with breast cancer.

J is TRBJ1-5 and V is TRBV7-9; the D is unclear. Trimming pared 7 bases from V and 7 bases from J, leaving 14 bases between. Germline V gene data show CDR1 as SEHNR and CDR2 as FQNEAQ (reference sequence). The CDR3 is 13 amino acids. DNA of the CDR3: TGTGCCAGCACCCCCGGAGAGAGCCAGCCCCAGCATTTT. This codes for CASTPGESQPQHF.

The rearrangement joins TRBV7-9 to TRBJ2-7; 10 nucleotides match TRBD1. The CDR3 is made up of 15 amino acids. Germline CDR1 is SEHNR and CDR2 is FQNEAQ (reference sequence). Losses at the gene ends were 6 bases for V and 0 bases for J; bases not matched to a gene: 5. CDR3 amino acids: CASSFRTGGSYEQYF. In DNA form, the CDR3 reads TGTGCCAGCAGTTTTAGGACAGGGGGCTCCTACGAGCAGTACTTC.

The chain uses TRBV29-1 and TRBJ2-7; 8 bases fit TRBD2. Germline lookup yields CDR1 SQVTM and CDR2 ANQGSEA. The CDR3 extends over 11 amino acids. The CDR3 here is CRRTSIYEQYF. CDR3 DNA: TGCAGGCGGACTAGCATTTACGAGCAGTACTTC.

Comment on this clone: A junction boundary mismatches the germline segment, possibly from a read error. The CDR3 region has the DNA TGTGCTAGCAGCCGCGACGGGAAGGCCTACAATGAGCAGTTCTTC. Translated, it gives CASSRDGKAYNEQFF. The chain employs TRBV7-7 and TRBJ2-1, with D tentatively TRBD2 (5 bases). In germline, CDR1 is SSHAT, CDR2 FNYEAQ (reference sequence). The CDR3 is 15 residues long.

The CDR3 coding sequence is TGTGCCAGCAGCCCGGACAGGGGAGATGAAAAACTGTTTTTT. The encoded protein is CASSPDRGDEKLFF. The rearrangement joins TRBV28 to TRBJ1-4, with 9 bases matching TRBD1. This CDR3 spans 14 amino acids. The trim removed 6 bases at V and 6 bases at J, leaving 5 bases unmatched. Germline V CDR1 and CDR2: MDHEN, SYDVKM.

The table lists this clone with a count of one. Its ends do not fully match the called genes, so a read error is possible. This sample includes further DNA sequences coding for the same CDR3. The V gene is TRBV30, the J gene TRBJ2-6; either TRBD1 or TRBD2 may fit D (6 bases each). This CDR3 contains 16 residues. CDR1 and CDR2 from the germline V gene are GTSNPN and SVGIG (reference sequence). CDR3 bases: TGTGCCTGGAGGGGGGGCGAATACTCTGGGGCCAACGTTCTGACTTTC. Translation: CAWRGGEYSGANVLTF.

The V and J genes are TRBV7-9 and TRBJ2-3, with D unresolved. Trimming shortened V by 0 bases and J by 0 bases, and 13 bases separated the two germline ends. The V gene's germline CDR1 is SEHNR and CDR2 FQNEAQ (reference sequence). This CDR3 region has 17 residues. The CDR3 sequence is CASSLALSPASTDTQYF. The CDR3 bases are TGTGCCAGCAGCTTAGCGCTTTCCCCGGCTAGCACAGATACGCAGTATTTT.

The chain uses TRBV4-2 and TRBJ1-1; no clear D. CDR1 is LGHNA and CDR2 is YNFKEQ in the germline V gene. Trimming left V 0 bases short and J 4 bases short, with 12 bases between. This CDR3 spans 15 amino acids. The CDR3 nucleotides read TGTGCCAGCAGCCAAGAAGGTGGTTTGGGCACTGAAGCTTTCTTT. Protein sequence: CASSQEGGLGTEAFF.

The rearrangement joins TRBV27 to TRBJ1-3; tentatively, D is TRBD1 (5 bases). CDR1 and CDR2 (germline): MNHEY, SMNVEV (reference sequence). The CDR3 is 17 amino acids. V was pared by 2 bases and J by 0 bases, with 14 bases between. The CDR3 DNA sequence: TGTGCCAGCAGTTTAAGGGGTGAAGTGAGCTCTGGAAACACCATATATTTT. Amino acids: CASSLRGEVSSGNTIYF.

The chain recombines TRBV5-1 with TRBJ1-2, with 7 bases identical to TRBD1. V lost 3 bases to trimming and J lost 8 bases; unmatched junction nucleotides: 13. CDR3 length: 15 residues. In germline, CDR1 is SGHRS, CDR2 YFSETQ. The CDR3 protein is CASSSAGQGVRGYTF. The CDR3 DNA reads as TGCGCCAGCAGCTCAGCGGGCCAGGGGGTGCGGGGCTACACCTTC.

The chain links TRBV5-4 to TRBJ2-5; TRBD2 matches at 7 bases. Germline V gene lookup returns CDR1 SGHNT and CDR2 YYREEE (reference sequence). This CDR3 spans 13 amino acids. The ends lost 2 bases at V and 5 bases at J; junction bases unmatched: 3. CDR3 amino acids: CASSFGSGETQYF. The CDR3 DNA is TGTGCCAGCAGCTTCGGTAGCGGGGAGACCCAGTACTTC.

The rearrangement uses TRBV4-1 and TRBJ1-5; 9 bases map to TRBD1. The length of the CDR3 is 18 residues. The germline CDR1 and CDR2 sequences are MGHRA and YSYEKL. V lost 3 bases to trimming and J lost 5 bases; unmatched junction nucleotides: 14. This CDR3 reads CASSHLPPTDRGDQPQHF. In DNA, the CDR3 is TGCGCCAGCAGCCACCTTCCCCCCACAGACAGGGGGGATCAGCCCCAGCATTTT.

The rearrangement joins TRBV12-5 to TRBJ2-1; D gene uncertain. The CDR3 runs to 11 residues. Germline values: CDR1 LGHNT, CDR2 FRNRAP. V lost 3 bases, J lost 9 bases, and 6 bases lay in between. The CDR3 loop reads CASGFRVEQFF. CDR3 in DNA: TGTGCTAGTGGTTTTAGAGTTGAGCAGTTCTTC.

This clone was counted only a few times. The V and J genes are TRBV6-1 and TRBJ1-1; D may be TRBD1 (6 bases). V was clipped by 6 bases and J by 2 bases, with 10 bases between them. The germline V gene encodes CDR1 MNHNS and CDR2 SASEGT. This CDR3 has 13 residues. DNA for the CDR3: TGTGCCAGCAGACAGGGTCTTAACACTGAAGCTTTCTTT. This codes for CASRQGLNTEAFF.

The chain is built from TRBV25-1 and TRBJ1-1; D is possibly TRBD1 (5 bases). V lost 5 bases and J 2 bases, leaving 15 bases between the germline ends. The CDR3 loop spans 15 amino acids. CDR1 and CDR2 (germline): MGHDK, SYGVNS. Here the CDR3 reads CASSPQGRVNTEAFF. CDR3 in DNA: TGTGCCAGCAGTCCGCAAGGCAGGGTAAACACTGAAGCTTTCTTT.

V and J are TRBV28 and TRBJ1-3, with 11 bases that match TRBD1. Germline V gives CDR1 MDHEN, CDR2 SYDVKM. V lost 5 bases, J lost 7 bases, and 7 bases stayed unmatched. The CDR3 is 15 residues long. The DNA for the CDR3 is TGTGCCAGCAGTCCCTCCGGGACAGGGGGGAACACCATATATTTT. It is translated as CASSPSGTGGNTIYF.

V gene TRBV7-9 combines with J gene TRBJ2-7; 10 bases align to TRBD2. With V trimmed by 3 bases and J by 1 base, 12 bases remained unmatched. The CDR3 is 18 residues long. The germline V gene has CDR1 SEHNR and CDR2 FQNEAQ (reference sequence). CDR3 sequence reads: CASSFALTSGKFSYEQYF. CDR3 in DNA: TGTGCCAGCAGCTTTGCTCTTACTAGCGGGAAGTTTTCCTACGAGCAGTACTTC.

J is TRBJ2-1 and V is TRBV28; 9 bases are shared with TRBD1. Germline assignment: CDR1 MDHEN and CDR2 SYDVKM. J lost 3 bases, V lost 6 bases, and 12 bases had no gene match. CDR3 length: 17 amino acids. The CDR3 region is CASRPGQGGNYYNEQFF. The CDR3 bases are TGTGCCAGCAGGCCGGGACAGGGAGGAAACTACTACAATGAGCAGTTCTTC. The variable domain in full, with the rest retrieved from reference TRBV28 and TRBJ2-1, is DVKVTQSSRYLVKRTGEKVFLECVQDMDHENMFWYRQDPGLGLRLIYFSYDVKMKEKGDIPEGYSVSREKKERFSLILESASTNQTSMYLCASRPGQGGNYYNEQFFGPGTRLTVL.

The rearrangement joins TRBV7-2 to TRBJ1-1, with a tentative D call TRBD1 (5 bases). Trimming cost V 1 base and J 9 bases, with 12 bases left between them. This CDR3 region has 13 residues. Per germline, CDR1 SGHTA and CDR2 FQGNSA. CDR3 sequence: CASSLETRAKAFF. CDR3 in DNA: TGTGCCAGCAGCTTAGAGACCAGGGCAAAAGCTTTCTTT.

This chain joins TRBV4-1 and TRBJ1-2; D perhaps matches TRBD1 (5 bases). This CDR3 has 14 residues. The ends were cut back, 4 bases at V and 0 bases at J, with 9 bases in the middle. Germline loops: CDR1 MGHRA, CDR2 YSYEKL. In DNA form, the CDR3 reads TGCGCCAGCAGCCGACAGACTACTAACTATGGCTACACCTTC. Translating gives CASSRQTTNYGYTF.

There are a few counts of this clone. The V call is TRBV18, the J call TRBJ2-2, with D perhaps matching TRBD1 (5 bases). CDR1 is KGHSH and CDR2 is LQKENI in the germline V gene. CDR3 length equals 15 residues. V was clipped by 3 bases and J by 2 bases, with 10 bases between them. The DNA of the CDR3 is TGTGCCAGCTCACCCGGCAGGGTCAACACCGGGGAGCTGTTTTTT. This codes for CASSPGRVNTGELFF.

The chain recombines TRBV28 with TRBJ2-7; 9 bases are a match to TRBD2. Germline CDR1 and CDR2: MDHEN and SYDVKM. The CDR3 spans 16 residues. V lost 3 bases, J lost 6 bases, and 12 bases stayed unmatched. The DNA of the CDR3 is TGTGCCAGCAGTTTTTATAGACTAGCGGCACGGGGCGAGCAGTACTTC. Translation: CASSFYRLAARGEQYF.

The genes are TRBV4-1 and TRBJ1-3; D is ambiguous. The germline V gene has CDR1 MGHRA and CDR2 YSYEKL. Trimming left V 3 bases short and J 0 bases short, with 9 bases between. CDR3 length: 15 amino acids. The CDR3 region has the DNA TGCGCCAGCAGCCACCCGTTCTACTCTGGAAACACCATATATTTT. Its translation is CASSHPFYSGNTIYF.

The chain has TRBV27 and TRBJ1-2; D perhaps matches TRBD1 (5 bases). The CDR3 sequence is 13 residues long. V was trimmed by 4 bases and J by 8 bases, leaving 14 bases between them. Germline V gives CDR1 MNHEY, CDR2 SMNVEV (reference sequence). The CDR3 DNA reads TGTGCCAGCAGTTCTCAGGGAGAAAAGGGCTACACCTTC. Its translation is CASSSQGEKGYTF.

This clone was seen a single time. This chain connects TRBV29-1 to TRBJ2-1, with 7 bases matching TRBD2. This CDR3 comprises 15 residues. V was clipped by 3 bases and J by 9 bases; unmatched bases: 14. CDR1 and CDR2 from the germline V gene are SQVTM and ANQGSEA. The CDR3 sequence: CSVEGWGSGEGEQFF. DNA of the CDR3: TGCAGCGTTGAGGGGTGGGGGTCTGGGGAGGGTGAGCAGTTCTTC.

This chain uses TRBV27 with TRBJ2-3; 9 positions agree with TRBD1. J lost 7 bases, V lost 5 bases, and 7 bases had no gene match. The CDR3 totals 14 residues. Germline loops: CDR1 MNHEY, CDR2 SMNVEV (reference sequence). CDR3 region: CASSNTGTGNTQYF. As DNA, the CDR3 is TGTGCCAGCAGTAATACCGGGACAGGGAATACGCAGTATTTT.

In nucleotides, the CDR3 is TGTGCCAGCAGTTGGGACAGGGAGACCCAGTACTTC. Encoded protein: CASSWDRETQYF. The rearrangement uses TRBV28 and TRBJ2-5; 8 positions agree with TRBD1. In germline, CDR1 is MDHEN, CDR2 SYDVKM. The junction had 0 bases not matched to a gene; V was cut back by 4 bases and J by 5 bases. CDR3 length: 12 residues.